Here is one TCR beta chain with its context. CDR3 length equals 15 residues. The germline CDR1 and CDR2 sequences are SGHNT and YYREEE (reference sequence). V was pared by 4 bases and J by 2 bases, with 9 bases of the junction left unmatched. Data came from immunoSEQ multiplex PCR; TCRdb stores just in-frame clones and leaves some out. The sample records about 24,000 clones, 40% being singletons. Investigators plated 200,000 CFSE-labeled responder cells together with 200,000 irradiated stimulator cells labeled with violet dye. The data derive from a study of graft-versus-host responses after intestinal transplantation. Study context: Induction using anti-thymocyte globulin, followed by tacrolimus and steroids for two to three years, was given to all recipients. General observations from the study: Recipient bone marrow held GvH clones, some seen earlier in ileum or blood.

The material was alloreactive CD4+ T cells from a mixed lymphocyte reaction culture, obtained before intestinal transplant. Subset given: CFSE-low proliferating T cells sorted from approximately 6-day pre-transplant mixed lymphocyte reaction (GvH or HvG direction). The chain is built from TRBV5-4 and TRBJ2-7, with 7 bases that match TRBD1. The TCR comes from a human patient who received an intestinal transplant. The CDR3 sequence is CASSAPGQRTYEQYF. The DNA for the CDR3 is TGTGCCAGCAGCGCTCCGGGACAGAGAACCTACGAGCAGTACTTC.